A single sample is the source of the 4 T cell receptor beta chains below, sequenced in a study of T cells after posttransplantation cyclophosphamide. Cyclophosphamide on days +3 and +4 followed busulfan-fludarabine conditioning and a marrow graft. TCRdb keeps only in-frame clones here, not all; method: immunoSEQ multiplex PCR. The table lists 8,000 to 10,000 clones, with no singletons. The input for sequencing was PBMCs, taken around 370 days after allogeneic stem cell transplant with posttransplant cyclophosphamide. These receptors were taken from a male patient aged 45-60 years who received an allogeneic stem cell transplant from a related donor and was CMV-positive. Among the T cells, some may be from the graft donor.

The table lists this clone with many counts. At the DNA level, this CDR3 is encoded by other sequences in the same sample as well. The gene calls are TRBV4-2 and TRBJ2-5, with 9 bases identical to TRBD2. Germline lookup yields CDR1 LGHNA and CDR2 YNFKEQ. This CDR3 is built from 16 residues. V shed 0 bases and J 7 bases; nucleotides not matched to a gene: 9. Written as DNA, the CDR3 is TGTGCCAGCAGCCAAGAGTTGGCGGGAGGGCCAGGGACCCAGTACTTC. It encodes CASSQELAGGPGTQYF.

In its sample, this clone was seen many times. The V gene is TRBV30, the J gene TRBJ2-7, with D perhaps matching TRBD1 (5 bases). CDR3 length equals 13 residues. Germline lookup yields CDR1 GTSNPN and CDR2 SVGIG (reference sequence). V lost 0 bases and J 4 bases, leaving 10 bases between the germline ends. The DNA of the CDR3 is TGTGCCTGGAGTGTCGGACATTTTTACGAGCAGTACTTC. This encodes CAWSVGHFYEQYF.

This clone showed up just a few times. This sequence joins TRBV9 and TRBJ2-5; D might be TRBD2 (6 bases). Deletions cut 0 bases from V and 5 bases from J, with 8 bases between. The CDR3 is made up of 13 amino acids. CDR1 and CDR2 from the germline V gene are SGDLS and YYNGEE. The CDR3 reads CASSVGLDETQYF. Written as DNA, the CDR3 is TGTGCCAGCAGCGTAGGACTAGATGAGACCCAGTACTTC.

This clone is medium-sized in the sample. The V gene is TRBV5-4, the J gene TRBJ1-1; no definite D call. CDR3 length: 15 residues. V was clipped by 0 bases and J by 0 bases, with 9 bases between them. Looked up from germline, CDR1 is SGHNT and CDR2 is YYREEE (reference sequence). CDR3 protein: CASSLARSMNTEAFF. For the CDR3, the DNA is TGTGCCAGCAGCTTGGCACGGAGCATGAACACTGAAGCTTTCTTT.